This T cell receptor beta chain was recovered during a study of blood T cell repertoires in COVID-19. Turning to the study itself: The analysed material was cDNA or gDNA that came from T cells, B-cell-depleted T cells, or PBMCs.

Assay: immunoSEQ multiplex PCR; the TCRdb copy retains only in-frame clones and omits some. This sample yields some 35,000 clones, of which roughly 82% are seen a single time; 40% to 50% belongs to the top ten. This CDR3 contains 13 residues. Germline assignment: CDR1 SGHAT and CDR2 FQNNGV. V was pared by 1 base and J by 8 bases, with 6 bases between. Only one count was recorded for this clone. This chain uses TRBV11-2 with TRBJ1-6; D remains unclear. The sequencing input was peripheral blood. This TCR derives from a man older than 75 with active or convalescent COVID-19. In DNA form, the CDR3 reads TGTGCCAGCAGCTTAGGACTGGATTCACCCCTCCACTTT. Translating gives CASSLGLDSPLHF.